A single sample gave rise to the 19 T cell receptor beta chains below, sequenced in a study of shared clonotypes between healthy human individuals. This table comes from immunoSEQ multiplex PCR, and its TCRdb copy is limited to in-frame clones, with some not included. The profile shows about 2.1 million clones, approximately 92% of them singletons. Positively selected for CCR7, the CD45RO-negative cells used as naive CD8 cells excluded terminally differentiated effector memory CD45RA+ cells. Sequenced sample: naive CD8+ T cells from PBMCs. The receptors derive from a young man in good health. Some clones in this sample may be carry-over from other donors' samples.

J is TRBJ2-5 and V is TRBV7-9; D is unclear. The CDR3 length is 11 residues. The V and J ends lost 6 bases and 2 bases respectively, with 4 bases between them. Germline loops: CDR1 SEHNR, CDR2 FQNEAQ (reference sequence). As DNA, the CDR3 is TGTGCCAGCAGGGCTCAAGAGACCCAGTACTTC. It specifies CASRAQETQYF.

The V call is TRBV6-4, the J call TRBJ2-1; 7 nucleotides agree with TRBD1. The germline V gene has CDR1 MRHNA and CDR2 SNTAGT. The V and J ends lost 4 bases and 0 bases, in that order; junction bases with no gene match: 12. The CDR3 has 18 residues. The CDR3, as DNA: TGTGCCAGCAGTGCGGTCAGGGGGAACTTATTCTCCTACAATGAGCAGTTCTTC. It is translated as CASSAVRGNLFSYNEQFF.

CDR3 nucleotide sequence: TGTGCCAGCAGTTTACGAGGTGGGAGGGGCGGCTACACCTTC. This translates into CASSLRGGRGGYTF. This chain uses TRBV27 with TRBJ1-2, with a weak D call TRBD1 (5 bases). Trimming took 2 bases from V and 8 from J, leaving 15 bases between them. The CDR3 runs to 14 residues. From germline, CDR1 is MNHEY and CDR2 SMNVEV (reference sequence).

The chain links TRBV7-8 to TRBJ2-1; weak D call: TRBD1 (5 bases). The CDR3 length is 16 residues. The germline CDR1 and CDR2 sequences are SGHVS and FQNEAQ. Trimming left V 2 bases short and J 7 bases short, with 18 bases between. The CDR3 bases are TGTGCCAGCAGCTTAATCGGTGGGCAGGGCAGAAATGAGCAGTTCTTC. It codes for CASSLIGGQGRNEQFF.

This clone was counted a single time. This chain joins TRBV11-2 and TRBJ2-7; 7 bases match TRBD1. Germline values: CDR1 SGHAT, CDR2 FQNNGV. The V gene end was trimmed by 5 bases and the J gene end by 2 bases; junction bases not matched to a gene: 21. This CDR3 region has 19 residues. CDR3 bases: TGTGCCAGCAGCGACCTCCCCTTTTTCGACAGGGACGCAACCTACGAGCAGTACTTC. This codes for CASSDLPFFDRDATYEQYF.

A single count supports this clone. Within the sample, other DNA sequences also encode this same CDR3. The CDR3 DNA is TGTGCCAGCAGTGAGCGGGCCTACAATGAGCAGTTCTTC. Translated: CASSERAYNEQFF. This chain connects TRBV2 to TRBJ2-1, with D possibly being TRBD2 (5 bases). The CDR3 has 13 residues. V lost 3 bases, J lost 2 bases, and 5 bases lay in between. Germline CDR1 reads SNHLY; CDR2 reads FYNNEI.

Concerning this clone: This sample also contains other DNA sequences that code for the same CDR3. J is TRBJ2-7 and V is TRBV7-8; D unclear. The V gene lost 6 bases and the J gene lost 0 bases, with 6 bases spanning the gap. Per the germline V gene, CDR1 is SGHVS and CDR2 is FQNEAQ. This CDR3 comprises 12 residues. CDR3: CASSPSSYEQYF. The CDR3 DNA sequence: TGTGCCAGCAGTCCCTCCTCCTACGAGCAGTACTTC. The full variable domain, with the rest looked up from reference TRBV7-8 and TRBJ2-7, is GAGVSQSPRYKVAKRGQDVALRCDPISGHVSLFWYQQALGQGPEFLTYFQNEAQLDKSGLPSDRFFAERPEGSVSTLKIQRTQQEDSAVYLCASSPSSYEQYFGPGTRLTVT.

The chain is built from TRBV2 and TRBJ2-7; the D gene is possibly TRBD2 (5 bases). Germline-derived CDR1 and CDR2 are SNHLY and FYNNEI. V lost 7 bases to trimming and J lost 1 base, with 17 bases between them. The CDR3 is 15 residues long. CDR3 amino acids: CASKFGETGSYEQYF. In DNA, the CDR3 is TGTGCCAGCAAATTCGGGGAAACGGGATCCTACGAGCAGTACTTC.

With regard to this clone: Other DNA sequences in the sample encode the same CDR3. The chain carries TRBV10-1 and TRBJ1-1; unclear D gene. Deletions cut 2 bases from V and 2 bases from J, with 6 bases between. This CDR3 contains 13 residues. Germline V lookup: CDR1 WNHNN, CDR2 SYGVQD (reference sequence). CDR3 coding DNA: TGCGCCAGCAGTGAGCATCTCAACACTGAAGCTTTCTTT. This gives the protein CASSEHLNTEAFF.

A note on this clone: This sample also contains other DNA sequences that code for the same CDR3. The chain employs TRBV9 and TRBJ2-7; D call uncertain. CDR3 length: 12 residues. The germline gives CDR1 SGDLS, CDR2 YYNGEE. V gave up 0 bases and J gave up 6 bases, with 7 bases separating them. The CDR3 DNA is TGTGCCAGCAGCGTAGGTGGGCTCGAGCAGTACTTC. It yields the protein CASSVGGLEQYF.

This clone has a single count. The chain combines TRBV5-6 with TRBJ2-5, with TRBD1 matching over 7 bases. CDR3 length equals 14 residues. Losses at the gene ends were 2 bases for V and 4 bases for J; bases not matched to a gene: 5. Germline V gene sequence: CDR1 SGHDT, CDR2 YYEEEE. The CDR3 is CASSFGTDRETQYF. Written as DNA, the CDR3 is TGTGCCAGCAGCTTCGGGACAGACAGAGAGACCCAGTACTTC.

The chain couples TRBV15 to TRBJ2-1; a possible D gene is TRBD2 (6 bases). CDR3 length equals 15 residues. V lost 4 bases and J 0 bases, leaving 10 bases between the germline ends. Germline loops: CDR1 LNHNV, CDR2 YYDKDF (reference sequence). CDR3: CATSTTGSSYNEQFF. CDR3 in DNA: TGTGCCACCAGCACGACCGGGAGCTCCTACAATGAGCAGTTCTTC.

This sequence joins TRBV11-3 and TRBJ1-5, with 7 bases that match TRBD1. The CDR3 covers 17 residues. Per the germline V gene, CDR1 is SGHNT and CDR2 is YENEEA. After removal of 2 bases from V and 0 bases from J, the junction contained 7 bases not matched to a gene. CDR3 sequence (DNA): TGTGCCAGCAGCTTATTTTTGGGACAGATTAGCAATCAGCCCCAGCATTTT. Its protein product is CASSLFLGQISNQPQHF.

This sequence joins TRBV6-5 and TRBJ2-1; 10 nucleotides agree with TRBD1. V was clipped by 6 bases and J by 4 bases; unmatched bases: 6. The CDR3 length is 15 residues. Germline CDR1 and CDR2: MNHEY and SVGAGI. The CDR3 loop is CASRKGTGEYNEQFF. CDR3 in DNA: TGTGCCAGCAGAAAAGGGACAGGGGAATACAATGAGCAGTTCTTC.

This chain connects TRBV7-9 to TRBJ2-1; D tentatively reads TRBD1 or TRBD2 (5 bases each). Trimming left V 5 bases short and J 1 base short, with 12 bases between. Germline CDR1 SEHNR, CDR2 FQNEAQ (reference sequence). This CDR3 spans 15 amino acids. CDR3 DNA sequence: TGTGCCAGCAGCCGGGGCTTCGCTTCCTACAATGAGCAGTTCTTC. Translating gives CASSRGFASYNEQFF. The full variable domain, its missing parts supplied by reference TRBV7-9 and TRBJ2-1, is DTGVSQNPRHKITKRGQNVTFRCDPISEHNRLYWYRQTLGQGPEFLTYFQNEAQLEKSRLLSDRFSAERPKGSFSTLEIQRTEQGDSAMYLCASSRGFASYNEQFFGPGTRLTVL.

The rearrangement joins TRBV4-1 to TRBJ2-3; the match to TRBD1 covers 12 bases. Trimming cost V 5 bases and J 3 bases; bases outside gene matches: 6. Germline V gene sequence: CDR1 MGHRA, CDR2 YSYEKL. CDR3 size: 16 residues. This CDR3 is CASSSPGQGATDTQYF. In nucleotides, the CDR3 is TGCGCCAGCAGCTCCCCGGGACAGGGGGCTACAGATACGCAGTATTTT.

The gene calls are TRBV7-2 and TRBJ2-5, with 9 bases matching TRBD1. After removal of 4 bases from V and 6 bases from J, the junction contained 9 bases not matched to a gene. The CDR3 covers 15 residues. Per germline, CDR1 SGHTA and CDR2 FQGNSA. The CDR3: CASSSRDREVKTQYF. For the CDR3, the DNA is TGTGCCAGCAGCTCCCGGGACAGGGAGGTGAAGACCCAGTACTTC.

The CDR3 coding sequence is TGTGCCAGCATACCATCGAAGGGGATTCATAGCTCCTACAATGAGCAGTTCTTC. It yields the protein CASIPSKGIHSSYNEQFF. The chain is built from TRBV11-2 and TRBJ2-1; possible D gene TRBD1, 5 bases. Germline V gives CDR1 SGHAT, CDR2 FQNNGV. Between the trimmed V and J ends, which lost 7 bases and 0 bases, there was a span of 22 bases. The CDR3 covers 18 residues.

This chain links TRBV10-1 with TRBJ2-5, with D perhaps TRBD2 (5 bases). Germline V gene sequence: CDR1 WNHNN, CDR2 SYGVQD (reference sequence). Between the trimmed V and J ends, which lost 8 bases and 3 bases, there was a span of 13 bases. CDR3 size: 13 residues. In nucleotides, the CDR3 is TGCGCCAGCGGGAACAGCGGAGAAGAGACCCAGTACTTC. This translates into CASGNSGEETQYF.